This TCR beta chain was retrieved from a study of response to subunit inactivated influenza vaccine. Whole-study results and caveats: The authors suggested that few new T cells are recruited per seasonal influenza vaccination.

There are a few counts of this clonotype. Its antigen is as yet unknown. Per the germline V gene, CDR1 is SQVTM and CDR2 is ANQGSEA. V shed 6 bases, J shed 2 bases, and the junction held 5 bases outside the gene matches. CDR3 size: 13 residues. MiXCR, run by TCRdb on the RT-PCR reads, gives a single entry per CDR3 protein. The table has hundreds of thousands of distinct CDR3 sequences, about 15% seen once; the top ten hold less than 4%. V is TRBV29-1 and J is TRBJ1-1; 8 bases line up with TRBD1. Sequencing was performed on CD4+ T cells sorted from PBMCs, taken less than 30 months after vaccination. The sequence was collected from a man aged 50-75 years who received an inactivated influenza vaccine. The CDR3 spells CSVRQGSNTEAFF. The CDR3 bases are TGCAGCGTCCGACAGGGGAGTAACACTGAAGCTTTCTTT.